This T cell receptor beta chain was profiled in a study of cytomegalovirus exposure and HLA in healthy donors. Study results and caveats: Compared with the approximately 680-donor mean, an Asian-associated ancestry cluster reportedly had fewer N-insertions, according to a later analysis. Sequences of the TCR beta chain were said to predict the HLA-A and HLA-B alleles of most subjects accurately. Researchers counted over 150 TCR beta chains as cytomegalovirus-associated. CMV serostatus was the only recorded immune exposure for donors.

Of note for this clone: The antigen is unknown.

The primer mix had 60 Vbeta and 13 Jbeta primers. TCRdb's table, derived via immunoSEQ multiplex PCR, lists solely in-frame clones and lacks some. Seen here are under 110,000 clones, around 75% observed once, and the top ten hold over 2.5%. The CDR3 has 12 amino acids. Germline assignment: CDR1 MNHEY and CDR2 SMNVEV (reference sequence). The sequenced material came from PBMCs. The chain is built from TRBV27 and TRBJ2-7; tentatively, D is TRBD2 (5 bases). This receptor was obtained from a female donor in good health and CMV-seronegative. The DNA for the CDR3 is TGTGTAGTAGGGAGAAGCTCCTACGAGCAGTACTTC. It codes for CVVGRSSYEQYF.